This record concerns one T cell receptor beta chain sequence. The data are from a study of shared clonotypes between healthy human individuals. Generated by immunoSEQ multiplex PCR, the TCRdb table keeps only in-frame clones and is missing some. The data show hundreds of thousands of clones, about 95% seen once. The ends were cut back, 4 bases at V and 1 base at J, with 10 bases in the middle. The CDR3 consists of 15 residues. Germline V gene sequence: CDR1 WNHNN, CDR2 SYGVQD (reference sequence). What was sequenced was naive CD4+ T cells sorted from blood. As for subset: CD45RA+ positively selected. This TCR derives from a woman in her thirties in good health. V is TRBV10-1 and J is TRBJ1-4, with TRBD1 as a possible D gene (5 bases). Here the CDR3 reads CASSAGDVTNEKLFF. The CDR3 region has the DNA TGCGCCAGCAGTGCCGGGGACGTAACTAATGAAAAACTGTTTTTT.